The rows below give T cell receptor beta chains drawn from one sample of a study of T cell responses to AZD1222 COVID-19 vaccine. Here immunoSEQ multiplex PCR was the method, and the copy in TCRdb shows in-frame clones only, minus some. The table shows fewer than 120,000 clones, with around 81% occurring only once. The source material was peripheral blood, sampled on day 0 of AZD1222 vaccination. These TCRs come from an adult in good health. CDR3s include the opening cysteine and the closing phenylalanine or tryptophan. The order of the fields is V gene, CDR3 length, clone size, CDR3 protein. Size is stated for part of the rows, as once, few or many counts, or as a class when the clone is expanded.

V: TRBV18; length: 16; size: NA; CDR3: CASSQEQGARNEKLFF
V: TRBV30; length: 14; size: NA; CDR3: CAWSGTREGIGQYF
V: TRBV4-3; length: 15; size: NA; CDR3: CASSSPGQGARGYTF
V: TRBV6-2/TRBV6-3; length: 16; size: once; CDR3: CASSYSGTSRYNEQFF
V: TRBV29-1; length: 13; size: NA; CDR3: CSAEQGAGQPQHF
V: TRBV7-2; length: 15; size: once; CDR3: CASSFGTPSTDTQYF
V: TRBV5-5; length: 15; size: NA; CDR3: CASSFRTGWEEKLFF
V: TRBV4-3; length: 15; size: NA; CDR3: CASSQDYGAPGGYTF
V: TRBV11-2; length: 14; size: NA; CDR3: CASTSRGGSYEQYF
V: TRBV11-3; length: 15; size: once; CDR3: CASSLIRGNTGELFF
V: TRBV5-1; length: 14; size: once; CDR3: CASSPRQGAGEQYF
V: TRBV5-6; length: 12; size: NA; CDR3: CASSNTATEAFF
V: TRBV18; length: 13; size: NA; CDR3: CASSPTANQPQHF
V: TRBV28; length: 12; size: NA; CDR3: CASRRGQGPYTF
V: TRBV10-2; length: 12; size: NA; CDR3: CASSERVTEAFF
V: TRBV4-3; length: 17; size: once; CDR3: CASSQDRRSGIVGEQFF
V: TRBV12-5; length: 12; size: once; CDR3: CASGLNELGAFF
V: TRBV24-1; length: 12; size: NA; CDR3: CATSDGGNTIYF
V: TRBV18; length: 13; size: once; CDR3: CASSPREDQPQHF
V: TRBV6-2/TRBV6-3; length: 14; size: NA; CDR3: CASSYGGTGQPQHF
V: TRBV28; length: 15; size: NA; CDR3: CASHSWTATNEKLFF
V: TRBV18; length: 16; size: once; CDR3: CASSPLAGPSSYEQYF
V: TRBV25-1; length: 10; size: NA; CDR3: CAIRGDGYTF
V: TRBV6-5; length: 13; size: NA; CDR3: CASSRTEPREQYF
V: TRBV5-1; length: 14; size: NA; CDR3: CASHNPTGVYEQYF
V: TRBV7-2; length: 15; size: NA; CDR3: CASSFTGQRYNEQFF
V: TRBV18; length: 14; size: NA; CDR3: CASSYLDSGHGYTF
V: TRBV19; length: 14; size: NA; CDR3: CASSSSGSNNEQFF
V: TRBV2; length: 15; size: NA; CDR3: CASSDGGPNNSPLHF
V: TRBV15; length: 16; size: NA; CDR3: CATSREPRYSGNTIYF
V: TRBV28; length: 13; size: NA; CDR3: CASRTRGSYEQYF
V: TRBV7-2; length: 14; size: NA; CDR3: CASSLVGRGTEAFF
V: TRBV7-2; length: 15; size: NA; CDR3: CASSLGVAGPYEQYF
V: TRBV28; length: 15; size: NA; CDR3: CASSSRRAGRYGYTF
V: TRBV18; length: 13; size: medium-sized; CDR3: CASSLRANTEAFF
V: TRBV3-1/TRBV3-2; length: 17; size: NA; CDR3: CASSHLGTSGIHYEQYF
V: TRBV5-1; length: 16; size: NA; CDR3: CASSLVRRSSTDTQYF
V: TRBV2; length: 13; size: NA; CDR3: CASSQDSFTEAFF
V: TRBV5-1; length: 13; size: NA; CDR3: CASRISVNTEAFF
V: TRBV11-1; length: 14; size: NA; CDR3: CASSLRRQNTEAFF
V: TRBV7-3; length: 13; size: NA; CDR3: CASRGQGAPEAFF
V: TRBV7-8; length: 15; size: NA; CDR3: CASSLVGQGLGGYTF
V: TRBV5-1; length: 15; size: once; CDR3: CASSLVGAGANVLTF
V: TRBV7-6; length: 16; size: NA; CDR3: CASSLESDPYNSPLHF
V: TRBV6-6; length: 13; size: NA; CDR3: CASTVSSYNEQFF
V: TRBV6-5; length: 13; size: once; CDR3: CASKPGAKNIQYF
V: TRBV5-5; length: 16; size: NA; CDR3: CASSPLDRVTNEKLFF
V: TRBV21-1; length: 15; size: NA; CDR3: CASSPQAGGTDTQYF
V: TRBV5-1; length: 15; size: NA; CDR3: CASKRGSGLYNEQFF
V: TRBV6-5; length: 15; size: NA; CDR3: CASSYSARPHEKLFF
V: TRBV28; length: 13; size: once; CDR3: CASRLGLGTEAFF
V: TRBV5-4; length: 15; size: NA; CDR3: CASRPDRAMNTEAFF
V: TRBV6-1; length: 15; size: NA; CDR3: CASSEVREVTDTQYF
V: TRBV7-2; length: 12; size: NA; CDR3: CASSIDAREQYF
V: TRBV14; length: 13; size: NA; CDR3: CASSQDRGDTQYF
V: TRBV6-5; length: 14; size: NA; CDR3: CASSLTGTNYGYTF
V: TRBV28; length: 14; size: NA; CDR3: CASVGGGRITEAFF
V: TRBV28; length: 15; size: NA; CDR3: CASRRQILYNSPLHF
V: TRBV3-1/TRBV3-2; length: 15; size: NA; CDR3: CASSRGQGGTDTQYF
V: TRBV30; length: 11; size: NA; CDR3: CACRSGNTIYF